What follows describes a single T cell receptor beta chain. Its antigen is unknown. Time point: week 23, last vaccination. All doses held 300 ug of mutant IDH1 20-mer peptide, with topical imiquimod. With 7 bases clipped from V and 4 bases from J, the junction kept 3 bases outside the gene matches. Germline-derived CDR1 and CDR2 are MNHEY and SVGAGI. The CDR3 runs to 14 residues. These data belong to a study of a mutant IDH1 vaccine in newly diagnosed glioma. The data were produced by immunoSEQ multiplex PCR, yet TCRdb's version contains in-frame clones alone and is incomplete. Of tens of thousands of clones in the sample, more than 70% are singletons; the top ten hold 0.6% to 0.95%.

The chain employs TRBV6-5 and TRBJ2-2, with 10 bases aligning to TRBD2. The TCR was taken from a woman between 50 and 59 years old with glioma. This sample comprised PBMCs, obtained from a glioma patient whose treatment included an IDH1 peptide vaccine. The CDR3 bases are TGTGCCAGCACTAGCGGGAGCGGCACCGGGGAGCTGTTTTTT. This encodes CASTSGSGTGELFF.